Presented here are 19 T cell receptor beta chains from one specimen sequenced in a study of spatial heterogeneity in lung cancer. Time point meaning: blood at routine non-recurrence follow-up after resection. TCRdb passed the 5' RACE reads through MiXCR, listing each CDR3 protein once. In the table there are 17,000 or so distinct CDR3 sequences, roughly 10% of which are singletons. Sequencing was performed on PBMCs, taken at follow-up. The source of these receptors is a female donor with early-stage non-small cell lung cancer.

This clonotype was detected once. One base away lies a much larger clone, so this may be a sequencing read error. The V call is TRBV20-1, the J call TRBJ2-7, with D uncertain. Trimming pared 5 bases from V and 0 bases from J, leaving 11 bases between. The CDR3 loop spans 13 amino acids. The germline gives CDR1 DFQATT, CDR2 SNEGSKA (reference sequence). Here the CDR3 reads CSAGRHPSYEQYF. The CDR3 DNA reads TGCAGTGCTGGAAGGCACCCCTCCTACGAGCAGTACTTC.

In its sample, this clonotype was seen a few times. The chain recombines TRBV12-3 or TRBV12-4 with TRBJ2-1; 9 bases align to TRBD1. This CDR3 spans 13 amino acids. The V segment lost 4 bases and the J segment 8 bases; nucleotides outside the gene matches: 3. The CDR3 loop is CASSSGQGDEQFF. The CDR3 DNA follows: TGTGCCAGCAGTTCGGGACAGGGCGATGAGCAGTTCTTC.

CDR3 protein: CASRERTAQETQYF. CDR3 DNA sequence: TGCGCCAGCAGGGAGAGGACGGCCCAAGAGACCCAGTACTTC. This sequence joins TRBV5-1 and TRBJ2-5; D is uncertain. Per germline, CDR1 SGHRS and CDR2 YFSETQ. The V end lost 5 bases, the J end lost 1 base, and 12 bases lay between the germline ends. This CDR3 region has 14 residues.

The table lists this clonotype with many counts. V gene TRBV7-9 combines with J gene TRBJ2-1, with a possible D match to TRBD1 (6 bases). Germline V gene lookup returns CDR1 SEHNR and CDR2 FQNEAQ (reference sequence). V lost 3 bases and J 0 bases, leaving 12 bases between the germline ends. The CDR3 has 16 residues. CDR3 protein: CASSFKGESSYNEQFF. Here the CDR3 DNA reads TGTGCCAGCAGCTTCAAGGGGGAGAGCTCCTACAATGAGCAGTTCTTC.

Ten or more counts support this clonotype. This chain uses TRBV4-3 with TRBJ1-2; D not resolved. Trimming pared 0 bases from V and 5 bases from J, leaving 10 bases between. CDR3 length: 14 amino acids. Germline assignment: CDR1 LGHNA and CDR2 YSLEER. CDR3 sequence reads: CASSQDHRPYGYTF. CDR3 bases: TGCGCCAGCAGCCAAGACCACCGCCCGTATGGCTACACCTTC.

This clonotype was observed many times. The V gene is TRBV7-2, the J gene TRBJ2-1, with 7 bases identical to TRBD2. The CDR3 is made up of 16 amino acids. Trimming removed 5 bases from V and 9 bases from J; junction bases left unmatched: 16. Germline values: CDR1 SGHTA, CDR2 FQGNSA. CDR3: CASSPGGAGPPGEQFF. Here the CDR3 DNA reads TGTGCCAGCAGCCCCGGGGGAGCGGGGCCTCCGGGTGAGCAGTTCTTC.

This clonotype was counted ten times or more. The chain employs TRBV13 and TRBJ1-2; 8 nucleotides line up with TRBD1. The CDR3 covers 14 residues. The ends lost 0 bases at V and 7 bases at J; junction bases unmatched: 4. The germline V gene has CDR1 PRHDT and CDR2 FYEKMQ (reference sequence). CDR3 in amino acids: CASSLGQGAGGYTF. CDR3 nucleotides: TGTGCCAGCAGCTTAGGGCAGGGGGCAGGTGGCTACACCTTC.

Only a few counts were recorded for this clonotype. The V call is TRBV6-2 or TRBV6-3, the J call TRBJ2-5; 16 bases are shared with TRBD2. There are 17 residues in the CDR3. Trimming at V came to 6 bases and at J to 4 bases, leaving 8 bases not matched to a gene. Germline V CDR1 and CDR2: MNHEY, SVGEGT. The CDR3 sequence: CASRFPGLAGGSETQYF. The CDR3 coding sequence is TGTGCCAGCAGATTCCCGGGACTAGCGGGGGGGTCAGAGACCCAGTACTTC.

This clonotype showed up many times. V is TRBV6-2 or TRBV6-3 and J is TRBJ2-1, with TRBD2 identical over 8 bases. Trimming removed 6 bases from V and 5 bases from J; junction bases left unmatched: 9. The germline CDR1 and CDR2 sequences are MNHEY and SVGEGT. The CDR3 covers 15 residues. CDR3: CASRSTSGSHNEQFF. CDR3 DNA sequence: TGTGCCAGCAGGTCAACTAGCGGCAGTCACAATGAGCAGTTCTTC.

This clonotype came up many times. The rearrangement links TRBV24-1 to TRBJ2-1; D not certain. Germline V lookup: CDR1 KGHDR, CDR2 SFDVKD. Trimming pared 12 bases from V and 5 bases from J, leaving 4 bases between. This CDR3 spans 9 amino acids. The CDR3 region has the DNA TGTGCCGACCACAATGAGCAGTTCTTC. The encoded protein is CADHNEQFF.

This clonotype was recorded many times. The CDR3 region has the DNA TGCGCCAGCAGCCCGGGACAGGGGGCTCCTGGGGCCAACGTCCTGACTTTC. This sequence encodes CASSPGQGAPGANVLTF. The rearrangement joins TRBV4-1 to TRBJ2-6; 12 bases are a match to TRBD1. Trimming took 4 bases from V and 2 from J; bases not matched to a gene: 3. CDR1 is MGHRA, CDR2 YSYEKL, per germline. This CDR3 has 17 amino acids.

The V gene is TRBV6-2 or TRBV6-3, the J gene TRBJ2-2, with no clear D. The CDR3 is 15 amino acids. V was clipped by 2 bases and J by 5 bases, with 12 bases between them. The germline V gene has CDR1 MNHEY and CDR2 SVGEGT. The CDR3 spells CASSYLRVGTGELFF. The CDR3 nucleotides read TGTGCCAGCAGTTACCTACGGGTTGGGACCGGGGAGCTGTTTTTT.

At least ten counts were recorded for this clonotype. The rearrangement joins TRBV5-1 to TRBJ2-1; 9 nucleotides line up with TRBD2. The J segment lost 5 bases and the V segment lost 1 base, leaving 4 bases of the junction unmatched. From germline, CDR1 is SGHRS and CDR2 YFSETQ. The CDR3 totals 15 residues. The CDR3 sequence: CASSLPRGGHNEQFF. The CDR3 nucleotides are TGCGCCAGCAGCTTGCCGCGGGGGGGCCACAATGAGCAGTTCTTC.

The table lists this clonotype with many counts. This chain links TRBV6-5 with TRBJ1-1; the match to TRBD1 covers 9 bases. Germline V lookup: CDR1 MNHEY, CDR2 SVGAGI. V lost 6 bases, J lost 3 bases, and 8 bases stayed unmatched. This CDR3 contains 15 residues. CDR3 DNA: TGTGCCAGCAGCTCAACAGGGGGCGGGGACACTGAAGCTTTCTTT. Encoded protein: CASSSTGGGDTEAFF.

This clonotype was counted between two and nine times. V and J are TRBV13 and TRBJ2-7; a possible D gene is TRBD2 (6 bases). The V and J ends lost 5 bases and 4 bases respectively, with 18 bases between them. This CDR3 is 15 amino acids long. Germline V gives CDR1 PRHDT, CDR2 FYEKMQ (reference sequence). CDR3 region: CASSSRRGGKYEQYF. The CDR3 nucleotides read TGTGCCAGCAGCAGCAGAAGGGGAGGTAAATACGAGCAGTACTTC.

Notes on this clonotype: A clone one base away is much larger, so this may be a read error. The chain has TRBV7-9 and TRBJ2-3; D unresolved. This CDR3 is built from 11 residues. Germline V gives CDR1 SEHNR, CDR2 FQNEAQ (reference sequence). The CDR3 region has the DNA TGTGTCAGCAGCTCCCCGTCGGGGCAGTATTTT. Its protein product is CVSSSPSGQYF.

This clonotype was counted many times. The rearrangement links TRBV12-3 or TRBV12-4 to TRBJ1-2; unclear D gene. The V end lost 0 bases, the J end lost 3 bases, and 5 bases lay between the germline ends. CDR3 length: 13 residues. The DNA of the CDR3 is TGTGCCAGCAGTTTAGCTGGGGACTATGGCTACACCTTC. It is translated as CASSLAGDYGYTF.

This rearrangement joins TRBV4-1 to TRBJ2-2, with 7 bases matching TRBD1. With V trimmed by 6 bases and J by 1 base, 2 bases remained unmatched. This CDR3 spans 14 amino acids. Germline V gene data show CDR1 as MGHRA and CDR2 as YSYEKL. The DNA of the CDR3 is TGCGCCAGCAGGTACAGGGGGAACACCGGGGAGCTGTTTTTT. Its protein is CASRYRGNTGELFF.

This clonotype showed up just a few times. The chain joins TRBV7-2 to TRBJ2-1; D is possibly TRBD2 (5 bases). Trimming removed 5 bases at V and 6 bases at J, with 11 bases between. From germline, CDR1 is SGHTA and CDR2 FQGNSA. The CDR3 has 13 residues. The CDR3 loop is CASSQTTSNEQFF. The CDR3 coding sequence is TGTGCCAGCAGCCAGACTACAAGCAATGAGCAGTTCTTC.